The clone carrying this T cell receptor beta chain was seen repeatedly, ten times or more. This sample was taken from a study of regulatory T cells in long-lasting Graves disease. This CDR3 contains 16 residues. Trimming removed 5 bases from V and 7 bases from J, with 23 bases in between. Germline CDR1 reads MDHEN; CDR2 reads SYDVKM. Time point meaning: newly diagnosed GD, antithyroid drugs for less than 3 months. Preparation of the TCR library used RNA extracted from PBMCs. Libraries of TCR beta came from iRepertoire HTBI primers plus Arm-PCR of CDR3 regions. TCRdb processed the multiplex PCR reads anew with MiXCR; each CDR3 protein has one entry. Of roughly 610,000 distinct CDR3 sequences in the sample, about 16% were seen once. These data also featured in a second study, about T cells in Graves' hyperthyroidism and ophthalmopathy.

This receptor was taken from a man aged 18 to 29 with Graves disease. The gene calls are TRBV28 and TRBJ1-2; perhaps TRBD1 as D (5 bases). Source: peripheral blood mononuclear cells (PBMCs), taken at new diagnosis, from a patient treated with antithyroid drugs. This CDR3 is CASSVPGTGSGSGYTF. The CDR3, as DNA: TGTGCCAGCAGTGTCCCCGGGACGGGATCCGGATCTGGCTACACCTTC.